This T cell receptor (beta chain) was captured by sequencing in a study of Ad26.COV2.S vaccination and SARS-CoV-2 variants. The CDR3 loop spans 14 amino acids. Trimming removed 3 bases at V and 7 bases at J, with 12 bases between. CDR1 is SGHNT, CDR2 YENEEA, per germline. Clones were sequenced by immunoSEQ multiplex PCR, and TCRdb holds only the in-frame ones, with some missing. The table records under 150,000 clones, more than 80% of them present only once. This chain connects TRBV11-3 to TRBJ2-2, with D maybe TRBD2 (6 bases). The TCR comes from a human donor who had recovered from COVID-19. The material sequenced was peripheral blood, taken after recovery from COVID-19. The CDR3 sequence: CASSFGGVGGELFF. CDR3 coding DNA: TGTGCCAGCAGCTTTGGAGGGGTTGGCGGGGAGCTGTTTTTT.